This T cell receptor beta chain was observed in a study of blood T cell repertoires in COVID-19. Study details: COVID-19 samples, acute and convalescent, were from the United States, Italy and Spain. Nucleic acid was either cDNA or gDNA, and it came from T cells, B-cell-depleted T cells, or PBMCs.

Original processing methods: Amplified reference gene primers provided the basis for estimating nucleated cell counts. Assay used: immunoSEQ multiplex PCR; TCRdb lists only in-frame clones, some missing. For V, J and clone size, that table is used; D and trimming come from the DNA. The table has about 130,000 clones, about four fifths seen once. The germline CDR1 and CDR2 sequences are MNHEY and SVGAGI. The CDR3 length is 15 residues. With V trimmed by 0 bases and J by 4 bases, 6 bases remained unmatched. The TCR sequence derives from a man older than 75 with acute or convalescent COVID-19. Sequencing was performed on peripheral blood. The chain couples TRBV6-5 to TRBJ2-7; 7 nucleotides align to TRBD1. The CDR3 protein is CASSYSGQRPYEQYF. The CDR3 DNA reads TGTGCCAGCAGTTACTCGGGACAGAGGCCGTACGAGCAGTACTTC.